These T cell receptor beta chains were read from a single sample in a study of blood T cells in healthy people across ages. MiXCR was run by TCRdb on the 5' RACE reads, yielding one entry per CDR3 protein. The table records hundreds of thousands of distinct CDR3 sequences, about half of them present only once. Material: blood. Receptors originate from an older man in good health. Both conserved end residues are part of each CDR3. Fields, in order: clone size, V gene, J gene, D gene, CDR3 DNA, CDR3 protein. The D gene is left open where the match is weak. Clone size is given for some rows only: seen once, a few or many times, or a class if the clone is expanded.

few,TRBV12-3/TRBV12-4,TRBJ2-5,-,TGTGCCAGCAGTTCCCTTAGTCCAGGGCAGGCGACCCAGTACTTC,CASSSLSPGQATQYF
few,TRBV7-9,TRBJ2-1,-,TGTGCCAGCAGCTTTCGCGGGACTGAGCAGTTCTTC,CASSFRGTEQFF
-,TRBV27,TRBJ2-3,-,TGTGCCAGCAGTCCTAGCACCCGCACAGATACGCAGTATTTT,CASSPSTRTDTQYF
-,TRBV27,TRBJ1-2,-,TGTGCCAGCAGTCACCGGGGGGCCGGTGGCTACACCTTC,CASSHRGAGGYTF
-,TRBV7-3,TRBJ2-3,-,TGTGCCAGCAGCGCTTACCTAAGCACAGATACGCAGTATTTT,CASSAYLSTDTQYF
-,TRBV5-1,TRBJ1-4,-,TGCGCCAGCAGCCCACCCAGGAGGCAATCGTACAGTGCAACTAATGAAAAACTGTTTTTT,CASSPPRRQSYSATNEKLFF
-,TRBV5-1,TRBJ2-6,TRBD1,TGCGCCAGCAGCAACGGACAGGGGGCAAGTGGGGCCAACGTCCTGACTTTC,CASSNGQGASGANVLTF
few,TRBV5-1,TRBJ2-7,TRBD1,TGCGCCAGCAGCTTGATTTTGGGACAGGGATCCGAGCAGTACTTC,CASSLILGQGSEQYF
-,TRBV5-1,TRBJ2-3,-,TGCGCCAGCAGCTTGGGTTCCCAAAGAGACACAGATACGCAGTATTTT,CASSLGSQRDTDTQYF
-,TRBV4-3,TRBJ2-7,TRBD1,TGCGCCAGCAGCCAAGAGAGACAGGGGTTTTACGAGCAGTACTTC,CASSQERQGFYEQYF
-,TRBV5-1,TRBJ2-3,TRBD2,TGCGCCAGCGCGCCCGGCGGGAGTGTAGATACGCAGTATTTT,CASAPGGSVDTQYF
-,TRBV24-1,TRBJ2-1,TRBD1,TGTGCCACCAGTAATGGACAGGGGTGGATATACAATGAGCAGTTCTTC,CATSNGQGWIYNEQFF
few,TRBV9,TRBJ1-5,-,TGTGCCAGCAATCTGGGCATGAGTGGGAATCAGCCCCAGCATTTT,CASNLGMSGNQPQHF
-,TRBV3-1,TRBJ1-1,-,TGTGCCAGCAGCCAAGGGGCAGGGAGTGTGGCTTTCTTT,CASSQGAGSVAFF
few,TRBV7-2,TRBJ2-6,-,TGTGCCAGCAGCTCCGAGTTAGCCGGGGCCAACGTCCTGACTTTC,CASSSELAGANVLTF
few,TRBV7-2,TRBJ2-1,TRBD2,TGTGCCAGCAGCGTCATCGGGACTAGCGGTTACAATGAGCAGTTCTTC,CASSVIGTSGYNEQFF
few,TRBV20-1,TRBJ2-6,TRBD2,TGCAGTGCTAGAACTAGCGGGAGGAGGTCTGGGGCCAACGTCCTGACTTTC,CSARTSGRRSGANVLTF
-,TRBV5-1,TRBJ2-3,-,TGCGCCAGCAGCTTGATGGCTAGCGGCACAGATACGCAGTATTTT,CASSLMASGTDTQYF
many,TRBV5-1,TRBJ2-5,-,TGCGCCAGCAGCTTGGGAGTAGACCAAGAGACCCAGTACTTC,CASSLGVDQETQYF
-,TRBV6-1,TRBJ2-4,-,TGTGCCAGCAGTGACCTCCTTGGGGGGGCCAAAAACATTCAGTACTTC,CASSDLLGGAKNIQYF
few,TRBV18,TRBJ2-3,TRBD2,TGTGCCAGCTTATCCGGGACTAGCGGGCCATCCACAGATACGCAGTATTTT,CASLSGTSGPSTDTQYF
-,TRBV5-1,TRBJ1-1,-,TGCGCCAGCAGCAGACCGGACAGCGAGAACACTGAAGCTTTCTTT,CASSRPDSENTEAFF
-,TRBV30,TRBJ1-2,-,TGTGCCTGGAGCCGTTCTAACTATGGCTACACCTTC,CAWSRSNYGYTF
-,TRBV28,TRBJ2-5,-,TGTGCCAGCAGTGGGGTCCCGGGTGAGCAGTACTTC,CASSGVPGEQYF
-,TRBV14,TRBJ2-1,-,TGTGCCAGCAGCCAAGATCTAGCGCCCCCCGGGGAGACCCAGTTCTTC,CASSQDLAPPGETQFF
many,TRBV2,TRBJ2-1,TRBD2,TGTGCCAGCAGTGAGGCTAGCGGGAGATACAATGAGCAGTTCTTC,CASSEASGRYNEQFF
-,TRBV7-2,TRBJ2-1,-,TGTGCCAGCAGCTTAGCTGTTCGGCTATCCAATGAGCAGTTCTTC,CASSLAVRLSNEQFF
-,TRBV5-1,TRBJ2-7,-,TGTGCCAGCAGTTCAGACAGGATTCCCTTTGACGAGCAGTACTTC,CASSSDRIPFDEQYF
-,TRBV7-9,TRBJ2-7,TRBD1,TGTGCCAGCAGCCACAATGGACAGGGAGACGAGCAGTACTTC,CASSHNGQGDEQYF
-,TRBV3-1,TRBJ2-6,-,TGTGCCAGCATGCGACCTGGGGCCAACGTCCTGACTTTC,CASMRPGANVLTF
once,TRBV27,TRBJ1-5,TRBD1,TGTGCCAGCAGATCGGCAGGGGGCGCGAATCAGCCCCAGCATTTT,CASRSAGGANQPQHF
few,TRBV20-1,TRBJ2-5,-,TGCAGTGCTAGAGATCGGCAAGGCTACCAAGAGACCCAGTACTTC,CSARDRQGYQETQYF
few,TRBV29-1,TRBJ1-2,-,TGCAGCGTTGAGGACACCCTCCCTAACTATGGCTACACCTTC,CSVEDTLPNYGYTF
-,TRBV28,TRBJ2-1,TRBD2,TGTGCCAGCAGTTTTGGGGGGGACTTCCAGTTCTTC,CASSFGGDFQFF
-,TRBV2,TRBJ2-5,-,TGTGCCAGCAGTGAGATCCCAGCGTGGACCCAGTACTTC,CASSEIPAWTQYF
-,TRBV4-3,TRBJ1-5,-,TGCGCCAGCAGCCAAGTTTATAGTAGCAATCAGCCCCAGCATTTT,CASSQVYSSNQPQHF
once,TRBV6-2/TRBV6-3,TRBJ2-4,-,TGTGCCAGCTCCAAGGGGCTGTTCAAAAACATTCAGTACTTC,CASSKGLFKNIQYF
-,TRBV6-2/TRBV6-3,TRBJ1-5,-,TGTGCCACCCAACGGGAGGGTCCGCAGCCCCAGCATTTT,CATQREGPQPQHF
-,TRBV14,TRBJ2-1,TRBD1,TGTGCCAGCAGCGCTGGGACAGGGTTTCGGGAGCAGTTCTTC,CASSAGTGFREQFF
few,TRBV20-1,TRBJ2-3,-,TGCAGTGCTAGAGAAGGGAGTATCGCAGATACGCAGTATTTT,CSAREGSIADTQYF
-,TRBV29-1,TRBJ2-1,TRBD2,TGCAGCGTTCTAGGGGCTAGCGGGATGGCTGAGCAGTTCTTC,CSVLGASGMAEQFF
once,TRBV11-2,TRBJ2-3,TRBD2,TGTGCCAGCAGCTTAGATGGAGGCGGGAGGGCGGATACGCAGTATTTT,CASSLDGGGRADTQYF
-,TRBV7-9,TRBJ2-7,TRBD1,TGTGCCAGCAGCTCCCCGCGTGAGGGGGCGCATCGGGGGCAGTACTTC,CASSSPREGAHRGQYF
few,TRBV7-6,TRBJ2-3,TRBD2,TGTGCCAGCAGCTTATTAGATCGGCTAGCGGGAGTGATAGATACGCAGTATTTT,CASSLLDRLAGVIDTQYF
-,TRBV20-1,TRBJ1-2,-,TGCAGTGCTGCGCCCGACACGAAGGGAGGAGGCTACACCTTC,CSAAPDTKGGGYTF
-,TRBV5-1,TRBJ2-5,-,TGCGCCAGCAGCGGGACACACCAAGAGACCCAGTACTTC,CASSGTHQETQYF